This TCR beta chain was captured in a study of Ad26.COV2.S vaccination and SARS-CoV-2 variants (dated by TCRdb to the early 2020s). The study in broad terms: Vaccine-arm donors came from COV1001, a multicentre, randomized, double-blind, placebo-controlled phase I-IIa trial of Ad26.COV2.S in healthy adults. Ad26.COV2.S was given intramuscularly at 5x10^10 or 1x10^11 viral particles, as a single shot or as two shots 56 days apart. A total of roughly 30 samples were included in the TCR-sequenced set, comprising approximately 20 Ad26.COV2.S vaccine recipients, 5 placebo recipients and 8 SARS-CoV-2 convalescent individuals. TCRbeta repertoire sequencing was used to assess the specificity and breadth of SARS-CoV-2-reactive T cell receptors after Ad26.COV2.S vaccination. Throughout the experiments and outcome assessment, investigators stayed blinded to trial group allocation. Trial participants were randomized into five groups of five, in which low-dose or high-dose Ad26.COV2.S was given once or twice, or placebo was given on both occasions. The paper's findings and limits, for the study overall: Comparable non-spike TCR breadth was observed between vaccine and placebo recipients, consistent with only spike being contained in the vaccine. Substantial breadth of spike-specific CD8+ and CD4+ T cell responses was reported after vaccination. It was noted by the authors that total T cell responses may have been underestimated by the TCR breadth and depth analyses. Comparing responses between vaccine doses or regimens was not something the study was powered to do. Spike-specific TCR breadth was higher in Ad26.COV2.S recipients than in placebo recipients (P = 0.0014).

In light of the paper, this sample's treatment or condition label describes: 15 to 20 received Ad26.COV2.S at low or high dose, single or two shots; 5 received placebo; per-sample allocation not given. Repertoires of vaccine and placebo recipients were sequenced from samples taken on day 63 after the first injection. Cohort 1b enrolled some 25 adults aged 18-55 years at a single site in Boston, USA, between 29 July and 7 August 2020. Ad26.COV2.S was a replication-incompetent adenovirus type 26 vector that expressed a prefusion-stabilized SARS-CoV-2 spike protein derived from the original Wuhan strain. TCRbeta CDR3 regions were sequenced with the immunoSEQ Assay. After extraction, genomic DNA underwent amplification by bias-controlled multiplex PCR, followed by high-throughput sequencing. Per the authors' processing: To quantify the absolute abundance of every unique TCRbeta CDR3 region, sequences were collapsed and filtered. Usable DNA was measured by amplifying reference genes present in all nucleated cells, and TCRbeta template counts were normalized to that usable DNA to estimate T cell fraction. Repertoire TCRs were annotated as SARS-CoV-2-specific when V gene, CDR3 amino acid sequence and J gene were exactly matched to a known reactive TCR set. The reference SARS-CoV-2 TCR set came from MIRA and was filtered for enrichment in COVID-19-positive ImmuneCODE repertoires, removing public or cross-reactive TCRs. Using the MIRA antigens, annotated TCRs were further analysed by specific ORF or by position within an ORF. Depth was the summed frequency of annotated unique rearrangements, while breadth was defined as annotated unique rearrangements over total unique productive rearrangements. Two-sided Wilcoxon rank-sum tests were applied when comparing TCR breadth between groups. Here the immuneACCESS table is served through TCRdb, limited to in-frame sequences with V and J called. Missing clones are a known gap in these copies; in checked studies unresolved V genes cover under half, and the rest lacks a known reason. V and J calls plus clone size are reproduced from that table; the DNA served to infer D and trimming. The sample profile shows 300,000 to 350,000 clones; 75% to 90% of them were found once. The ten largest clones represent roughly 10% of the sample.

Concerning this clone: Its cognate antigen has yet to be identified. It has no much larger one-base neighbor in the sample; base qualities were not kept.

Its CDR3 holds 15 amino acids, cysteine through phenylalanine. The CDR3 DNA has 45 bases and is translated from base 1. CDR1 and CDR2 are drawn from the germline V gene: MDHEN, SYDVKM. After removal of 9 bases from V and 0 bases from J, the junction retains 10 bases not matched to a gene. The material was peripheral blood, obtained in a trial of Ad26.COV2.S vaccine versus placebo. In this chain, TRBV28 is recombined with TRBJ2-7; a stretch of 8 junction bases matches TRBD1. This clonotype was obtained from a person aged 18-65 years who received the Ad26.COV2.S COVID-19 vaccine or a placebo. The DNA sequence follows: TGTGCCAGAGGACAGGGCCAAACAAGCTCCTACGAGCAGTACTTC. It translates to CARGQGQTSSYEQYF.